This T cell receptor (beta chain) was recorded in a study of cytomegalovirus exposure and HLA in healthy donors. The study, taken as a whole, reports: For cytomegalovirus status, the classifier reportedly gave diagnoses with high specificity and sensitivity.

Trimming removed 4 bases from V and 2 bases from J; junction bases left unmatched: 13. CDR1 and CDR2 (germline): SGHRS, YFSETQ. The CDR3 contains 18 residues. PCR primers comprised 60 Vbeta and 13 Jbeta primers. Method: immunoSEQ multiplex PCR; TCRdb's copy keeps in-frame clones and lacks some. This table has about 240,000 clones, about 85% appearing once. Concerning this clone: Its antigen is as yet unknown.

The source is a girl aged 2 to 9 in good health and CMV-seronegative. The sequenced material came from PBMCs. The chain couples TRBV5-1 to TRBJ2-3, with 10 bases matching TRBD2. CDR3 DNA sequence: TGCGCCAGCAGCAGTCGGGGGGGACTAGCGACGTTCACAGATACGCAGTATTTT. It is translated as CASSSRGGLATFTDTQYF.